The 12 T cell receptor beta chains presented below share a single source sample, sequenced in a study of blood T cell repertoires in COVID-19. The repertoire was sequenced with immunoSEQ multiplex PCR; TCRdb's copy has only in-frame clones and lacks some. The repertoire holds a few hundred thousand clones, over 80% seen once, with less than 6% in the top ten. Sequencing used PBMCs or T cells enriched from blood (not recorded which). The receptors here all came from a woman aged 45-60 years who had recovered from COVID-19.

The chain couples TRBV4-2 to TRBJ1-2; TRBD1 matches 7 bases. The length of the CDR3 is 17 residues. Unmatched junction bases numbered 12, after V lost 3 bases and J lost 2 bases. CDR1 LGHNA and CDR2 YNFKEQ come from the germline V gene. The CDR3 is CASSQAGTASQNYGYTF. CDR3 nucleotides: TGTGCCAGCAGCCAGGCCGGGACAGCCTCTCAAAACTATGGCTACACCTTC.

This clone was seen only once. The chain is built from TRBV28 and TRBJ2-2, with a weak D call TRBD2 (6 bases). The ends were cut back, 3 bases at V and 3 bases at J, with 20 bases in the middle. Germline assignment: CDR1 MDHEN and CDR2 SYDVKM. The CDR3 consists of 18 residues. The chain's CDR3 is CASSFPLGSGKDTGELFF. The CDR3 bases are TGTGCCAGCAGTTTTCCCTTGGGTAGCGGAAAGGACACCGGGGAGCTGTTTTTT.

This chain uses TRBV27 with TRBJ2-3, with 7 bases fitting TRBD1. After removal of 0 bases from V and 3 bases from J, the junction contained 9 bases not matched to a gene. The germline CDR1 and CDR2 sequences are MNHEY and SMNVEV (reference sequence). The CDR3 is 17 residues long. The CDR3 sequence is CASSLSRLRGPTDTQYF. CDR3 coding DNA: TGTGCCAGCAGTTTATCGCGGTTGAGGGGGCCAACAGATACGCAGTATTTT.

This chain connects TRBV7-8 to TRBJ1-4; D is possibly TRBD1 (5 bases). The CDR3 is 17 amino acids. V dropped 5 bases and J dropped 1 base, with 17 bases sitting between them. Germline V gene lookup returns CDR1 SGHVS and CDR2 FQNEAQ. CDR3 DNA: TGTGCCAGCAGCAAGCCTTCAGGGTCGGTAACTAATGAAAAACTGTTTTTT. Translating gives CASSKPSGSVTNEKLFF.

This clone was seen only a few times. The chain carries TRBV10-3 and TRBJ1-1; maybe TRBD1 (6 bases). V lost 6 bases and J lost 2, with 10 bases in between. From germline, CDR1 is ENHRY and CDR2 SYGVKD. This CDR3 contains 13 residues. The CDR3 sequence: CAIRDRFNTEAFF. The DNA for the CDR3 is TGTGCCATCAGGGACAGATTTAACACTGAAGCTTTCTTT.

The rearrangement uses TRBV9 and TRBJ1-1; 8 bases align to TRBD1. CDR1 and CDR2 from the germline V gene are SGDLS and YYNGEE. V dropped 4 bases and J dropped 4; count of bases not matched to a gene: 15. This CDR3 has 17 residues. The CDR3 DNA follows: TGTGCCAGCAGCCTTGGACAGGGCCCCAAGGGTAGCACTGAAGCTTTCTTT. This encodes CASSLGQGPKGSTEAFF.

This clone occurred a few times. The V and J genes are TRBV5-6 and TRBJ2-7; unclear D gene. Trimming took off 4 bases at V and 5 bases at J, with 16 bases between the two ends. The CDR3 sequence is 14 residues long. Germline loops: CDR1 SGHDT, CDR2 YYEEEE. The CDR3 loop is CASSRLHSPDEQYF. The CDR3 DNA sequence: TGTGCCAGCAGCCGCTTACACAGCCCCGACGAGCAGTACTTC.

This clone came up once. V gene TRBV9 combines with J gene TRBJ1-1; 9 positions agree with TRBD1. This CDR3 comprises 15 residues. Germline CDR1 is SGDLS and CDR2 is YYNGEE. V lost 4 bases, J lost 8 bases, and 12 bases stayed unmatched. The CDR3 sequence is CASSNQQGAVGEAFF. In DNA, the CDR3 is TGTGCCAGCAGCAACCAACAGGGGGCTGTGGGGGAAGCTTTCTTT.

CDR3 DNA sequence: TGTGCCTGGAACCCAGGGTGGTATGGCTACACCTTC. Its translation: CAWNPGWYGYTF. V usage is TRBV30 and J usage is TRBJ1-2, with TRBD1 as a possible D gene (5 bases). Germline V gene sequence: CDR1 GTSNPN, CDR2 SVGIG (reference sequence). Trimming shortened V by 4 bases and J by 5 bases, and 11 bases separated the two germline ends. There are 12 residues in the CDR3.

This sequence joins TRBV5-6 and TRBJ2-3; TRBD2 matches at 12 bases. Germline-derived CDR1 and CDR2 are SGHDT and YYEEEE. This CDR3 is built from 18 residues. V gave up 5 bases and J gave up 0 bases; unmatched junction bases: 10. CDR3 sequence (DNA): TGTGCCAGCAGTATACTAGCGGGAGGATTTGGGAGCACAGATACGCAGTATTTT. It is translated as CASSILAGGFGSTDTQYF.

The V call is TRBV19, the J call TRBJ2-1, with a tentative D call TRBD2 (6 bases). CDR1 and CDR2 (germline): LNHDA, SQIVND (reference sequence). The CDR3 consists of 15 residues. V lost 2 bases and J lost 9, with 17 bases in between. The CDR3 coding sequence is TGTGCCAGTAGTATACAGGGAGGTGATAACGTTGAGCAGTTCTTC. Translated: CASSIQGGDNVEQFF.

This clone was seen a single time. The CDR3: CASSRGGNSYNEQFF. Written as DNA, the CDR3 is TGTGCCAGTAGTCGGGGGGGGAACTCCTACAATGAGCAGTTCTTC. The chain recombines TRBV19 with TRBJ2-1; TRBD2 aligns across 8 bases. V shed 5 bases and J 0 bases; nucleotides not matched to a gene: 3. CDR1 is LNHDA, CDR2 SQIVND, per germline (reference sequence). The CDR3 sequence is 15 residues long.